This T cell receptor beta chain originates from a study of early T cells in non-severe SARS-CoV-2 infection. V lost 7 bases and J 0 bases, leaving 17 bases between the germline ends. The CDR3 has 16 residues. TCRdb fed the 5' RACE reads into MiXCR, producing one record per CDR3 protein. The profile covers 65,000 to 95,000 distinct CDR3 sequences, with about 5% appearing a single time and about 7% taken by the ten largest. This sequence joins TRBV12-3 or TRBV12-4 and TRBJ2-3; D tentatively fits TRBD1 or TRBD2 (5 bases each). Material: whole blood, obtained at baseline. The receptor comes from an adult who was a healthcare worker with PCR-confirmed SARS-CoV-2 infection or an uninfected control (not recorded which). CDR3: CASIENHRDSTDTQYF. The DNA of the CDR3 is TGTGCCAGCATCGAAAACCACCGGGACAGCACAGATACGCAGTATTTT.